The 18 T cell receptor beta chains below were found in one sample sequenced in a study of cytomegalovirus exposure and HLA in healthy donors. The study ran its PCR with 60 Vbeta and 13 Jbeta primers. The data were produced by immunoSEQ multiplex PCR, yet TCRdb's version contains in-frame clones alone and is incomplete. The table lists 180,000 or so clones, less than 80% of them singletons, with around 1.6% in the top ten. Sample: PBMCs. Every receptor here comes from a man aged 18 to 29 in good health and CMV-seronegative.

The genes are TRBV7-9 and TRBJ2-5; 10 nucleotides align to TRBD2. CDR1 is SEHNR and CDR2 is FQNEAQ in the germline V gene (reference sequence). This CDR3 has 14 residues. V shed 3 bases and J 5 bases; nucleotides not matched to a gene: 3. CDR3 amino acids: CASSFSGGPETQYF. The CDR3 nucleotides read TGTGCCAGCAGCTTTAGCGGGGGGCCGGAGACCCAGTACTTC.

This clone was seen only once. The chain recombines TRBV6-4 with TRBJ2-1, with 14 bases lining up with TRBD2. This CDR3 comprises 15 residues. V lost 3 bases, J lost 6 bases, and 1 base stayed unmatched. From germline, CDR1 is MRHNA and CDR2 SNTAGT. This CDR3 reads CASSEGLAGANEQFF. The CDR3 nucleotides are TGTGCCAGCAGTGAGGGACTAGCGGGGGCCAATGAGCAGTTCTTC.

This rearrangement joins TRBV19 to TRBJ1-4; no clear D gene. Deletions cut 7 bases from V and 5 bases from J, with 8 bases between. The CDR3 is 12 residues long. Per germline, CDR1 LNHDA and CDR2 SQIVND (reference sequence). The CDR3 coding sequence is TGTGCCAGTACTGGAGGGAATGAAAAACTGTTTTTT. It yields the protein CASTGGNEKLFF.

The genes are TRBV5-4 and TRBJ2-1, with 12 positions matching TRBD2. The germline CDR1 and CDR2 sequences are SGHNT and YYREEE (reference sequence). V lost 4 bases to trimming and J lost 6 bases; unmatched junction nucleotides: 8. There are 16 residues in the CDR3. In DNA form, the CDR3 reads TGTGCCAGCAGCGCATCTAGCGGGGGGGCTTCCAATGAGCAGTTCTTC. It translates to CASSASSGGASNEQFF.

The genes are TRBV4-2 and TRBJ2-1, with D perhaps matching TRBD2 (6 bases). The CDR3 totals 18 residues. The V end was cut by 3 bases, the J end by 7 bases, with 25 bases between. The germline V gene encodes CDR1 LGHNA and CDR2 YNFKEQ. The CDR3: CASSQGLFQVLEGNEQFF. In DNA, the CDR3 is TGTGCCAGCAGCCAGGGCCTATTTCAGGTTTTGGAGGGGAATGAGCAGTTCTTC.

This chain uses TRBV18 with TRBJ1-2; D is undetermined. The V gene's germline CDR1 is KGHSH and CDR2 LQKENI. This CDR3 spans 14 amino acids. Trimming stripped 0 bases from V and 4 bases from J, with 9 bases between. The CDR3 DNA sequence: TGTGCCAGCTCACCACCCCCTCCACTCTATGGCTACACCTTC. Residues: CASSPPPPLYGYTF.

The rearrangement uses TRBV7-2 and TRBJ2-3; 9 bases fit TRBD2. Germline V gene data show CDR1 as SGHTA and CDR2 as FQGNSA. The CDR3 is made up of 16 amino acids. The V and J ends lost 4 bases and 2 bases, in that order; junction bases with no gene match: 7. In DNA form, the CDR3 reads TGTGCCAGCAGCTCCCCCGGGACTAGCAACACAGATACGCAGTATTTT. Its protein product is CASSSPGTSNTDTQYF.

The chain links TRBV7-8 to TRBJ2-7; 11 positions agree with TRBD2. The CDR3 consists of 15 residues. In germline, CDR1 is SGHVS, CDR2 FQNEAQ. With V trimmed by 8 bases and J by 2 bases, 8 bases remained unmatched. The CDR3 DNA reads as TGTGCCAGCGGTAGCGGGGGGGGGCAAACCTACGAGCAGTACTTC. Translating gives CASGSGGGQTYEQYF. The full variable domain, rest sourced from reference TRBV7-8 and TRBJ2-7, is GAGVSQSPRYKVAKRGQDVALRCDPISGHVSLFWYQQALGQGPEFLTYFQNEAQLDKSGLPSDRFFAERPEGSVSTLKIQRTQQEDSAVYLCASGSGGGQTYEQYFGPGTRLTVT.

This clone was picked up a small number of times. The rearrangement uses TRBV5-1 and TRBJ2-7, with D perhaps TRBD1 (5 bases). From germline, CDR1 is SGHRS and CDR2 YFSETQ. V was shortened by 0 bases and J by 5 bases, with 9 bases between the two germline ends. The CDR3 totals 13 residues. The CDR3 loop reads CASSLGRVNEQYF. CDR3 nucleotide sequence: TGCGCCAGCAGCTTGGGCAGGGTCAACGAGCAGTACTTC.

This clone was counted a single time. The rearrangement links TRBV29-1 to TRBJ2-7; TRBD1 aligns across 10 bases. The V gene's germline CDR1 is SQVTM and CDR2 ANQGSEA. J lost 3 bases, V lost 3 bases, and 2 bases had no gene match. The CDR3 is 13 amino acids. CDR3 residues: CSVERDRGYEQYF. The CDR3 DNA is TGCAGCGTTGAGAGGGACAGGGGCTACGAGCAGTACTTC.

The J gene is TRBJ2-3, the V gene TRBV7-6, with D maybe TRBD2 (6 bases). The germline gives CDR1 SGHVS, CDR2 FNYEAQ. The CDR3 length is 13 residues. Trimming took off 5 bases at V and 5 bases at J, with 11 bases between the two ends. This chain's CDR3 is CASSGGLRDTQYF. The CDR3 DNA reads TGTGCCAGCAGCGGTGGACTACGAGATACGCAGTATTTT.

The chain combines TRBV15 with TRBJ2-5; 8 bases fit TRBD2. In germline, CDR1 is LNHNV, CDR2 YYDKDF (reference sequence). Trimming took 1 base from V and 5 from J; bases not matched to a gene: 3. The CDR3 sequence is 14 residues long. The CDR3 spells CATSRGGGGETQYF. The CDR3, as DNA: TGTGCCACCAGCAGAGGGGGCGGGGGGGAGACCCAGTACTTC.

The gene calls are TRBV27 and TRBJ2-7; D not resolved. The CDR3 is made up of 13 amino acids. CDR1 is MNHEY, CDR2 SMNVEV, per germline (reference sequence). Trimming left V 0 bases short and J 1 base short, with 4 bases between. CDR3 in amino acids: CASSLSQSYEQYF. DNA of the CDR3: TGTGCCAGCAGTTTATCGCAGTCCTACGAGCAGTACTTC.

This chain uses TRBV4-1 with TRBJ1-5; maybe TRBD1 (6 bases). CDR1 is MGHRA and CDR2 is YSYEKL in the germline V gene. V was pared by 0 bases and J by 3 bases, with 12 bases between. The CDR3 has 16 amino acids. The CDR3 DNA reads as TGCGCCAGCAGCCAAGATGAGGGGGTACACAATCAGCCCCAGCATTTT. This encodes CASSQDEGVHNQPQHF.

This clone was seen only a few times. The gene calls are TRBV7-6 and TRBJ2-7, with D possibly matching TRBD1 (6 bases). Per germline, CDR1 SGHVS and CDR2 FNYEAQ. V dropped 4 bases and J dropped 3 bases, with 22 bases sitting between them. There are 17 residues in the CDR3. CDR3: CASSSEAFRGRNYEQYF. The DNA for the CDR3 is TGTGCCAGCAGCTCTGAGGCTTTCAGGGGCCGGAACTACGAGCAGTACTTC.

This rearrangement joins TRBV7-3 to TRBJ2-1; tentative D call: TRBD2 (5 bases). This CDR3 has 14 amino acids. Germline CDR1 and CDR2: SGHTA and FQGTGA. V was trimmed by 2 bases and J by 9 bases, leaving 14 bases between them. The CDR3 region is CASSLYPRRGEQFF. CDR3 coding DNA: TGTGCCAGCAGCTTATACCCCCGCCGGGGTGAGCAGTTCTTC.

On this clone: This specimen includes other DNA sequences encoding the same CDR3. This rearrangement joins TRBV6-1 to TRBJ1-5; weak D call: TRBD1 (5 bases). The V gene lost 7 bases and the J gene lost 0 bases, with 7 bases spanning the gap. Germline V gene sequence: CDR1 MNHNS, CDR2 SASEGT. There are 13 residues in the CDR3. The CDR3 region is CASMGGSNQPQHF. In DNA, the CDR3 is TGTGCCAGCATGGGGGGTAGCAATCAGCCCCAGCATTTT.

The chain joins TRBV7-3 to TRBJ2-2, with D tentatively TRBD2 (5 bases). Germline-derived CDR1 and CDR2 are SGHTA and FQGTGA. The CDR3 is 17 amino acids. The V end was cut by 5 bases, the J end by 5 bases, with 21 bases between. CDR3 bases: TGTGCCAGCAGCCAAACGGGTCTAGCAACGGGGACCGGGGAGCTGTTTTTT. Residues: CASSQTGLATGTGELFF.